These T cell receptor beta chains were read from a single sample in a study of T cell responses to AZD1222 COVID-19 vaccine. Sequenced by immunoSEQ multiplex PCR; TCRdb stores in-frame clones only, minus some. Here the sample spans about 180,000 clones, approximately 90% being singletons. The sequenced sample was peripheral blood, obtained 28 days after the second dose of the MenACWY control vaccine. The receptors originated from an adult who received the MenACWY meningococcal vaccine as a control. Both conserved end residues are part of each CDR3.

TRBJ2-2	TRBV9	CASSASGSSGIRTGELFF
TRBJ2-1	TRBV27	CASSFQTSAFYNEQFF
TRBJ2-2	TRBV30	CACPSGLAGEDTGELFF
TRBJ2-7	TRBV19	CASMGLLYEQYF
TRBJ1-2	TRBV5-1	CASSQQGDYGYTF
TRBJ1-5	TRBV3-1/TRBV3-2	CASSQGQDWDQPQHF
TRBJ2-7	TRBV10-3	CAISAGTGVHEQYF
TRBJ2-4	TRBV6-6	CASSSAGGIAKNIQYF
TRBJ1-1	TRBV18	CASSSTQNTEAFF
TRBJ1-5	TRBV10-2	CASSEDGRNQPQHF
TRBJ1-2	TRBV28	CASSSGTGVYGYTF
TRBJ1-1	TRBV7-9	CASREGSDGAFF
TRBJ2-3	TRBV29-1	CSVEAGGLDTQYF
TRBJ2-2	TRBV6-5	CASSYIGVLGTGELFF
TRBJ2-7	TRBV5-4	CASSFAEPYEQYF
TRBJ2-5	TRBV29-1	CSVERAGETQYF
TRBJ2-2	TRBV30	CACAGTANTGELFF
TRBJ1-1	TRBV12-5	CASGLGWTAEAFF
TRBJ2-7	TRBV10-2	CASSGQGNEQYF
TRBJ2-7	TRBV19	CASSIGTVYEQYF
TRBJ1-3	TRBV23-1	CARRNGDVGNTIYF
TRBJ1-5	TRBV19	CASSRQRDQPQHF
TRBJ2-1	TRBV10-1	CATGREGYNEQFF
TRBJ1-1	TRBV11-1	CASRVVGTEAFF
TRBJ1-4	TRBV5-4	CASSFGVEKLFF
TRBJ1-5	TRBV7-2	CASSLQGINQPQHF
TRBJ2-7	TRBV3-1/TRBV3-2	CASTGTSIFSEQYF
TRBJ1-1	TRBV28	CASSFGQGAISEAFF
TRBJ2-5	TRBV5-5	CASSWGGSEETQYF